This T cell receptor (beta chain) was recorded in a study of blood T cell repertoires in COVID-19. Here immunoSEQ multiplex PCR was the method, and the copy in TCRdb shows in-frame clones only, minus some. The data show about 190,000 clones, approximately 91% seen once. The CDR3 has 14 amino acids. Germline V gene sequence: CDR1 MDHEN, CDR2 SYDVKM. Trimming took 10 bases from V and 4 from J, leaving 19 bases between them. The V and J genes are TRBV28 and TRBJ1-2; D is unclear. Sequenced: peripheral blood. The receptor's source is a man between 65 and 79 years old with active or convalescent COVID-19. For the CDR3, the DNA is TGTGCCACCCGTGATATCCCCGGGTCCTATGGCTACACCTTC. Translated, it gives CATRDIPGSYGYTF.